This section outlines one TCR beta chain sequence together with its context. The data were obtained in a study of chronic HIV infection and antiretroviral therapy. MiXCR, applied by TCRdb to the 5' RACE reads, yields one record per CDR3 protein. In the table there are more than 40,000 distinct CDR3 sequences, approximately 19% of which are singletons. V lost 9 bases and J 4 bases, leaving 9 bases between the germline ends. CDR1 and CDR2 from the germline V gene are MDHEN and SYDVKM. The CDR3 runs to 12 residues. The rearrangement joins TRBV28 to TRBJ1-4, with D possibly being TRBD1 (5 bases). Source material: peripheral blood. The receptor was isolated from an adult who had HIV and had not received antiretroviral therapy, or was an uninfected healthy control (not recorded which). CDR3 coding DNA: TGTGCCAGTGCGGGGGGTAATGAAAAACTGTTTTTT. As protein: CASAGGNEKLFF.